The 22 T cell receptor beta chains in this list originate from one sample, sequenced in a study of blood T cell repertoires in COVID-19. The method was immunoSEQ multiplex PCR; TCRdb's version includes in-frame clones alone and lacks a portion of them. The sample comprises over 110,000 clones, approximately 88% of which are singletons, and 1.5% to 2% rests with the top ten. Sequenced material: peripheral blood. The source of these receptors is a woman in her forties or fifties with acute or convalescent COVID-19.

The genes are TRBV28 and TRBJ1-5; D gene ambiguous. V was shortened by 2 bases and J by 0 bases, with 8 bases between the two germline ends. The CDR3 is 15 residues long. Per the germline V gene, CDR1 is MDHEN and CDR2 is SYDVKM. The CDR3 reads CASSLEMYSNQPQHF. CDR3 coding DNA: TGTGCCAGCAGTTTAGAGATGTATAGCAATCAGCCCCAGCATTTT.

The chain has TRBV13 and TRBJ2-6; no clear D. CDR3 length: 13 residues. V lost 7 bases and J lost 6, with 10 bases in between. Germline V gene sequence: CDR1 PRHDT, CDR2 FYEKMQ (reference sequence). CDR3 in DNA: TGTGCCAGCACCGATACTGAGGCCAACGTCCTGACTTTC. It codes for CASTDTEANVLTF.

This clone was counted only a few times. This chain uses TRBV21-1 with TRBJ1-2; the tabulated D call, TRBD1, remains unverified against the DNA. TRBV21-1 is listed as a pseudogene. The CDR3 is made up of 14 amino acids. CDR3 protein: CASRTDSVNYGYTF. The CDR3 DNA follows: TGTGCCAGCAGAACGGACAGCGTTAACTATGGCTACACCTTC.

CDR3: CASSPGQPSRWNEQFF. CDR3 sequence (DNA): TGTGCCAGCAGCCCCGGCCAGCCTTCCAGGTGGAATGAGCAGTTCTTC. The chain couples TRBV7-2 to TRBJ2-1; the D is unclear. CDR1 and CDR2 from the germline V gene are SGHTA and FQGNSA. The CDR3 totals 16 residues. V lost 5 bases and J 7 bases, leaving 21 bases between the germline ends.

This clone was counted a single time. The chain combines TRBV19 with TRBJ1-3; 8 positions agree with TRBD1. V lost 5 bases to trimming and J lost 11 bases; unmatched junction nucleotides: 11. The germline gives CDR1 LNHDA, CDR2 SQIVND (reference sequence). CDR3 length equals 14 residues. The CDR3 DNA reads TGTGCCAGTAGTCCACGGACAGGGAAAGTTGCCATATATTTT. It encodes CASSPRTGKVAIYF.

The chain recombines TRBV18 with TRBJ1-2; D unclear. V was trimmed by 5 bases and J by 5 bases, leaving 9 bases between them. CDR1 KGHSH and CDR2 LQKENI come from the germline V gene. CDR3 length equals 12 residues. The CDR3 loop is CASSTTDYGYTF. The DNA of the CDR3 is TGTGCCAGCTCAACCACAGATTATGGCTACACCTTC. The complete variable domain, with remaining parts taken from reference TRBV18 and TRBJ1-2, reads NAGVMQNPRHLVRRRGQEARLRCSPMKGHSHVYWYRQLPEEGLKFMVYLQKENIIDESGMPKERFSAEFPKEGPSILRIQQVVRGDSAAYFCASSTTDYGYTFGSGTRLTVV.

This chain's CDR3 is CAWSWQGAGAQHF. The CDR3 nucleotides are TGTGCCTGGAGTTGGCAGGGGGCGGGAGCCCAGCATTTT. V gene TRBV30 combines with J gene TRBJ1-5, with TRBD1 matching 8 bases. CDR1 and CDR2 (germline): GTSNPN, SVGIG (reference sequence). The CDR3 loop spans 13 amino acids. The V gene end was trimmed by 2 bases and the J gene end by 11 bases; junction bases not matched to a gene: 8.

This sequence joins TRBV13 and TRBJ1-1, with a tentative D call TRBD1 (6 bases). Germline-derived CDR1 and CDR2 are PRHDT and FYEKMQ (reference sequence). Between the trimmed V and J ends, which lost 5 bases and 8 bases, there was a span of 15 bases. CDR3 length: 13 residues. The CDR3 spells CASSESTGSEAFF. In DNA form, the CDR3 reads TGTGCCAGCAGCGAATCTACAGGGTCCGAAGCTTTCTTT.

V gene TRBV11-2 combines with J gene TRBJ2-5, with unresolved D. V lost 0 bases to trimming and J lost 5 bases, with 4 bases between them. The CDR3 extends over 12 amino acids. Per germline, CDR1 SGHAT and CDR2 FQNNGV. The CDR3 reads CASSLDQETQYF. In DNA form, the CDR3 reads TGTGCCAGCAGCTTAGATCAGGAGACCCAGTACTTC.

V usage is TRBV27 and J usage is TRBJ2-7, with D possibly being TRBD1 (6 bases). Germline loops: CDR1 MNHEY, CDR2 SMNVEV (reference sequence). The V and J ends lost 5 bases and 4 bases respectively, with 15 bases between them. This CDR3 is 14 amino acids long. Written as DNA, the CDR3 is TGTGCCAGCAGTCTGGGGCAGGGGAGATACGAGCAGTACTTC. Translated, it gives CASSLGQGRYEQYF.

CDR3 nucleotides: TGTGCCACCCCTGGGGACAGGGGTGACACTGAAGCTTTCTTT. Protein sequence: CATPGDRGDTEAFF. This sequence joins TRBV6-5 and TRBJ1-1; 10 bases are a match to TRBD1. J was trimmed by 3 bases and V by 10 bases; bases with no gene match: 8. The CDR3 spans 14 residues. Per the germline V gene, CDR1 is MNHEY and CDR2 is SVGAGI.

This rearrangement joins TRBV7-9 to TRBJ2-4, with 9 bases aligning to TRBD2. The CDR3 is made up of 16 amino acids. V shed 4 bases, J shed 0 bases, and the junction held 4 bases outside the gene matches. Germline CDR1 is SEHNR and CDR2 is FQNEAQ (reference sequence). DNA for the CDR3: TGTGCCAGCAGCTCAGCGGGGGGACTAGCCAAAAACATTCAGTACTTC. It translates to CASSSAGGLAKNIQYF.

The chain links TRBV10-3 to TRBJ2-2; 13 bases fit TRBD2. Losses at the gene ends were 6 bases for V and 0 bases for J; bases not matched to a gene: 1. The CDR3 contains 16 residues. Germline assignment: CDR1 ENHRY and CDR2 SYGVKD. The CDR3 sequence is CAIRGLAGPNTGELFF. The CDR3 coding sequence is TGTGCCATCAGGGGACTAGCGGGACCGAACACCGGGGAGCTGTTTTTT.

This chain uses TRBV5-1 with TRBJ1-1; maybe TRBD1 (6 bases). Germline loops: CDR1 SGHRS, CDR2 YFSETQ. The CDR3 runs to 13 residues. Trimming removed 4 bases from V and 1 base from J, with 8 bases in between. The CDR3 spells CASSTGQNTEAFF. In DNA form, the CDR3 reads TGCGCCAGCAGCACGGGACAGAACACTGAAGCTTTCTTT.

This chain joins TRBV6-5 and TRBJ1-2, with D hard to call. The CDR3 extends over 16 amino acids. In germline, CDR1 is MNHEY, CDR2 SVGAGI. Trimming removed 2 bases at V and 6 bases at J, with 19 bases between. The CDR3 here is CASSYPQSPREHGYTF. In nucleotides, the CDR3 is TGTGCCAGCAGTTACCCCCAATCTCCCCGGGAACATGGCTACACCTTC.

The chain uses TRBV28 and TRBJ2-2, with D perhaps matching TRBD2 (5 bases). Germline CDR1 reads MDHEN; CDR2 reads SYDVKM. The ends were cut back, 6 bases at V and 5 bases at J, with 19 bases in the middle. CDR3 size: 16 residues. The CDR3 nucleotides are TGTGCCAGCAGCCCCACGGGGTCGGCGTTAACCGGGGAGCTGTTTTTT. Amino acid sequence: CASSPTGSALTGELFF.

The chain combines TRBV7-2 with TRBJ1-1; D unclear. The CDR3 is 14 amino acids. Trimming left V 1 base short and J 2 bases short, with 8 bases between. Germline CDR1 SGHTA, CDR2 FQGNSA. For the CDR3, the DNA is TGTGCCAGCAGCTTAGATGGGAGTAACACTGAAGCTTTCTTT. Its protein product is CASSLDGSNTEAFF. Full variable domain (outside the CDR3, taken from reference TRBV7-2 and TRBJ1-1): GAGVSQSPSNKVTEKGKDVELRCDPISGHTALYWYRQSLGQGLEFLIYFQGNSAPDKSGLPSDRFSAERTGGSVSTLTIQRTQQEDSAVYLCASSLDGSNTEAFFGQGTRLTVV.

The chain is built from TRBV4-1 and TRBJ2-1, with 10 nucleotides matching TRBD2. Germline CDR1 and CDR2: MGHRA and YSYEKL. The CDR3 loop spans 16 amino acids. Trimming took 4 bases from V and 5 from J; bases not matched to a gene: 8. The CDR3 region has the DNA TGCGCCAGCAGCCTCAAGTTCCTAGCGGGGGACAATGAGCAGTTCTTC. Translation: CASSLKFLAGDNEQFF.

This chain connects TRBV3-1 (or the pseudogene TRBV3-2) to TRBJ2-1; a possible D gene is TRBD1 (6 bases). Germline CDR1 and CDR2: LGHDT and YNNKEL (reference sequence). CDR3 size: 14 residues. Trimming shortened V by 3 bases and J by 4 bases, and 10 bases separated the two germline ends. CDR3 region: CASSHGQRYNEQFF. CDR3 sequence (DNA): TGTGCCAGCAGCCATGGACAGAGATACAATGAGCAGTTCTTC.

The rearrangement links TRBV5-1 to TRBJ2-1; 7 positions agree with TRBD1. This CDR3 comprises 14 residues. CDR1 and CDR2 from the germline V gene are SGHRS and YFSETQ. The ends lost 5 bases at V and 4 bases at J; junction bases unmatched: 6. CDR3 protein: CASREQGRYNEQFF. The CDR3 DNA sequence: TGCGCCAGCAGAGAACAGGGGAGATACAATGAGCAGTTCTTC.

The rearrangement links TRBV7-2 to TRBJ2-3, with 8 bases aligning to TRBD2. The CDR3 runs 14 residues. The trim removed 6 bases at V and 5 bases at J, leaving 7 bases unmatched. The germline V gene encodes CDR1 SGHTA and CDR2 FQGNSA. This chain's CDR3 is CASSSGLAQDTQYF. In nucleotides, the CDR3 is TGTGCCAGCAGTTCCGGACTAGCCCAAGATACGCAGTATTTT.

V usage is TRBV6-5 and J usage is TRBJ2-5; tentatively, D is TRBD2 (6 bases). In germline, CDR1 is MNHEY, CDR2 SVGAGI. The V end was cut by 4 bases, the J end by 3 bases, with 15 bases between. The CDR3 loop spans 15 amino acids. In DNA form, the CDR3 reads TGTGCCAGCAGTTGGGGGTCCGGGGGAAAAGAGACCCAGTACTTC. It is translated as CASSWGSGGKETQYF.